The clone carrying this T cell receptor (beta chain) was seen a single time. These data belong to a study of siplizumab effects on memory and regulatory T cells. The repertoire was sequenced with immunoSEQ multiplex PCR; TCRdb's copy has only in-frame clones and lacks some. The sample consists of some 97,000 clones, 90% to 95% of them appearing once. CDR1 is LNHNV, CDR2 YYDKDF, per germline (reference sequence). The length of the CDR3 is 14 residues. Between the trimmed V and J ends, which lost 5 bases and 7 bases, there was a span of 14 bases. The receptor comes from a human donor in good health. Sequencing was performed on Tregs sorted from blood. The V call is TRBV15, the J call TRBJ2-2; D not certain. This CDR3 reads CATSWSVRSGELFF. Here the CDR3 DNA reads TGTGCCACCAGCTGGTCGGTCAGGAGCGGGGAGCTGTTTTTT.